This T cell receptor (beta chain) was observed in a study of T cell repertoires in MIS-A myocarditis. TCRdb's copy holds only in-frame clones and misses some; the assay was immunoSEQ multiplex PCR. The table records about 15,000 clones, about 74% of them present only once. The CDR3 runs 15 residues. Germline CDR1 and CDR2: LNHDA and SQIVND (reference sequence). Losses at the gene ends were 5 bases for V and 10 bases for J; bases not matched to a gene: 8. The sequence was obtained from a man aged 18 to 29 with fulminant myocarditis from multisystem inflammatory syndrome in adults (MIS-A) after COVID-19. The sequencing input was left ventricle heart tissue obtained at autopsy. The rearrangement joins TRBV19 to TRBJ2-1; 13 bases are shared with TRBD2. This chain's CDR3 is CASSPRLAGGREQFF. CDR3 nucleotide sequence: TGTGCCAGTAGTCCCCGACTAGCGGGAGGCAGGGAGCAGTTCTTC. Full variable domain (outside the CDR3, taken from reference TRBV19 and TRBJ2-1): DGGITQSPKYLFRKEGQNVTLSCEQNLNHDAMYWYRQDPGQGLRLIYYSQIVNDFQKGDIAEGYSVSREKKESFPLTVTSAQKNPTAFYLCASSPRLAGGREQFFGPGTRLTVL.